This entry is about one T cell receptor (beta chain). Antigen specificity is unknown. The data belong to a study of T cell responses to AZD1222 COVID-19 vaccine. Germline CDR1 LNHDA, CDR2 SQIVND (reference sequence). V was pared by 5 bases and J by 1 base, with 9 bases between. The CDR3 covers 13 residues. Second doses at about 4 or about 12 weeks were pooled. The repertoire was sequenced with immunoSEQ multiplex PCR; TCRdb's copy has only in-frame clones and lacks some. In the table there are tens of thousands of clones, roughly nine tenths of which are singletons. Points from the study as a whole: Donors, mostly white British, included more females; clonal diversity was possibly underestimated.

The chain joins TRBV19 to TRBJ2-7; D gene uncertain. The TCR sequence derives from an adult who received the AZD1222 COVID-19 vaccine. This sample comprised peripheral blood, obtained 28 days after the second AZD1222 dose. The CDR3 protein is CASSGGVSYEQYF. The CDR3 DNA follows: TGTGCCAGTAGTGGTGGGGTTTCCTACGAGCAGTACTTC.